The 27 T cell receptor beta chains in this list originate from one sample, sequenced in a study of blood T cell repertoires in COVID-19. The protocol was immunoSEQ multiplex PCR, while the TCRdb copy is restricted to in-frame clones and leaves out a portion. The sample lists about 140,000 clones; around 80% were seen once. Material for sequencing was PBMCs or T cells enriched from blood (not recorded which). The receptor set was obtained from a man aged 65 to 85 who had been exposed to COVID-19.

V and J are TRBV5-1 and TRBJ2-3; 8 bases fit TRBD2. Trimming removed 0 bases from V and 5 bases from J; junction bases left unmatched: 5. This CDR3 region has 15 residues. Germline V gene sequence: CDR1 SGHRS, CDR2 YFSETQ. CDR3 in amino acids: CASSLDRGGLDTQYF. Here the CDR3 DNA reads TGCGCCAGCAGCTTGGATCGGGGGGGCCTAGATACGCAGTATTTT.

The DNA for the CDR3 is TGTGCCAGCAGTCGACGGGTTCCCTTCACAGATACGCAGTATTTT. Its protein is CASSRRVPFTDTQYF. V and J are TRBV6-2 or TRBV6-3 and TRBJ2-3; no firm D call. The CDR3 sequence is 15 residues long. Deletions cut 5 bases from V and 2 bases from J, with 14 bases between. In germline, CDR1 is MNHEY, CDR2 SVGEGT.

V and J are TRBV2 and TRBJ1-1, with TRBD1 identical over 9 bases. With 1 base clipped from V and 11 bases from J, the junction kept 5 bases outside the gene matches. The CDR3 consists of 13 residues. Germline-derived CDR1 and CDR2 are SNHLY and FYNNEI. The CDR3: CASSEGQGVVAFF. The CDR3, as DNA: TGTGCCAGCAGTGAAGGACAGGGGGTGGTCGCTTTCTTT.

This clone was observed a few times. The J gene is TRBJ1-2, the V gene TRBV19; 7 bases are shared with TRBD1. The CDR3 runs to 13 residues. V shed 5 bases and J 3 bases; nucleotides not matched to a gene: 3. CDR1 is LNHDA and CDR2 is SQIVND in the germline V gene (reference sequence). The CDR3 DNA reads as TGTGCCAGTAGTCGCCAGGGGGACTATGGCTACACCTTC. It yields the protein CASSRQGDYGYTF.

The chain is built from TRBV29-1 and TRBJ1-4, with D unclear. This CDR3 contains 13 residues. Per germline, CDR1 SQVTM and CDR2 ANQGSEA. The DNA for the CDR3 is TGCAGTGCCCATAGGAGAGCTAATGAAAAACTGTTTTTT. Amino acid sequence: CSAHRRANEKLFF.

The CDR3 spells CATSAGGNEKLFF. The CDR3 DNA sequence: TGTGCCACCAGTGCCGGGGGAAATGAAAAACTGTTTTTT. The V gene is TRBV24-1, the J gene TRBJ1-4; possibly TRBD1 for D (5 bases). Looked up from germline, CDR1 is KGHDR and CDR2 is SFDVKD. The V end was cut by 5 bases, the J end by 5 bases, with 8 bases between. CDR3 length equals 13 residues.

J is TRBJ2-7 and V is TRBV5-1; the match to TRBD1 covers 10 bases. The J segment lost 7 bases and the V segment lost 0 bases, leaving 4 bases of the junction unmatched. Germline CDR1 is SGHRS and CDR2 is YFSETQ. The CDR3 spans 14 residues. The CDR3 DNA is TGCGCCAGCAGCTTGGGACAGGGGGCTGAGGAGCAGTACTTC. It specifies CASSLGQGAEEQYF.

The chain uses TRBV11-2 and TRBJ2-7; 9 bases agree with TRBD1. The germline CDR1 and CDR2 sequences are SGHAT and FQNNGV. The CDR3 is made up of 14 amino acids. With V trimmed by 4 bases and J by 5 bases, 6 bases remained unmatched. The CDR3 DNA follows: TGTGCCAGCAGCTCAAACAGGGGGCGGAACGAGCAGTACTTC. Protein sequence: CASSSNRGRNEQYF. Drawing the rest from reference TRBV11-2 and TRBJ2-7, the complete variable domain is EAGVAQSPRYKIIEKRQSVAFWCNPISGHATLYWYQQILGQGPKLLIQFQNNGVVDDSQLPKDRFSAERLKGVDSTLKIQPAKLEDSAVYLCASSSNRGRNEQYFGPGTRLTVT.

The DNA of the CDR3 is TGTGCCAGCAGCCAAGGACAGGGGGCGGGTGGCTACACCTTC. Amino acids: CASSQGQGAGGYTF. The gene calls are TRBV3-1 (or the pseudogene TRBV3-2) and TRBJ1-2; 10 bases line up with TRBD1. This CDR3 contains 14 residues. Germline CDR1 and CDR2: LGHDT and YNNKEL (reference sequence). Unmatched junction bases numbered 3, after V lost 1 base and J lost 7 bases.

V gene TRBV7-9 combines with J gene TRBJ1-4; no clear D. CDR3 size: 14 residues. Per germline, CDR1 SEHNR and CDR2 FQNEAQ (reference sequence). Trimming stripped 5 bases from V and 8 bases from J, with 15 bases between. CDR3 in amino acids: CASSPIAVGEKLFF. The DNA for the CDR3 is TGTGCCAGCAGCCCAATTGCGGTCGGGGAAAAACTGTTTTTT. Full variable domain (missing parts from reference TRBV7-9 and TRBJ1-4): DTGVSQNPRHKITKRGQNVTFRCDPISEHNRLYWYRQTLGQGPEFLTYFQNEAQLEKSRLLSDRFSAERPKGSFSTLEIQRTEQGDSAMYLCASSPIAVGEKLFFGSGTQLSVL.

This clone was seen a single time. V gene TRBV5-6 combines with J gene TRBJ1-1; 8 bases match TRBD1. This CDR3 is 16 amino acids long. In germline, CDR1 is SGHDT, CDR2 YYEEEE. After removal of 2 bases from V and 4 bases from J, the junction contained 10 bases not matched to a gene. The CDR3 sequence is CASSFGAGGAGTEAFF. The CDR3 region has the DNA TGTGCCAGCAGCTTTGGTGCAGGGGGCGCAGGCACTGAAGCTTTCTTT.

V usage is TRBV9 and J usage is TRBJ2-6; 7 nucleotides agree with TRBD1. V was clipped by 0 bases and J by 3 bases; unmatched bases: 9. The length of the CDR3 is 18 residues. CDR1 is SGDLS and CDR2 is YYNGEE in the germline V gene. CDR3 DNA: TGTGCCAGCAGCGTAGTTAGGGGGCCTCGTAATGGGGCCAACGTCCTGACTTTC. Amino acid sequence: CASSVVRGPRNGANVLTF.

V is TRBV19 and J is TRBJ1-5; 7 bases map to TRBD1. Germline trimming cut 6 bases from V and 5 bases from J; bases unmatched to any gene: 7. This CDR3 has 14 residues. Germline lookup yields CDR1 LNHDA and CDR2 SQIVND (reference sequence). CDR3 amino acids: CASSMTGKYQPQHF. CDR3 sequence (DNA): TGTGCCAGTAGCATGACAGGGAAATATCAGCCCCAGCATTTT.

The DNA for the CDR3 is TGTGCCAGCAGTTACTCCGGACAGGGGGTTGGAAACACCATATATTTT. This encodes CASSYSGQGVGNTIYF. The chain employs TRBV6-5 and TRBJ1-3, with 10 bases that match TRBD1. V trimming: 0 bases; J trimming: 3 bases; junction bases outside the gene matches: 2. The germline CDR1 and CDR2 sequences are MNHEY and SVGAGI. The CDR3 extends over 16 amino acids.

This clone occurred a few times. The chain recombines TRBV4-3 with TRBJ1-2; TRBD1 matches 8 bases. Trimming cost V 1 base and J 4 bases; bases outside gene matches: 8. The germline V gene has CDR1 LGHNA and CDR2 YSLEER. This CDR3 has 16 amino acids. The CDR3 loop reads CASSQGPGQAGYGYTF. CDR3 DNA: TGCGCCAGCAGCCAAGGGCCGGGACAGGCGGGCTATGGCTACACCTTC.

This chain connects TRBV12-3 or TRBV12-4 to TRBJ1-1; unclear D gene. The V and J ends lost 2 bases and 8 bases respectively, with 9 bases between them. The CDR3 is 12 residues long. CDR3 in DNA: TGTGCCAGCAGTTTATTGGGCGGGGAAGCTTTCTTT. Protein sequence: CASSLLGGEAFF.

This clone was counted only a few times. This chain joins TRBV5-1 and TRBJ2-2, with 7 bases that match TRBD1. The junction had 6 bases not matched to a gene; V was cut back by 4 bases and J by 0 bases. The CDR3 is made up of 16 amino acids. In germline, CDR1 is SGHRS, CDR2 YFSETQ. CDR3 coding DNA: TGCGCCAGCAGCCGGACCGGGACAGCGAACACCGGGGAGCTGTTTTTT. Translation gives CASSRTGTANTGELFF.

The J gene is TRBJ1-1, the V gene TRBV6-2 or TRBV6-3; D remains unclear. The CDR3 loop spans 14 amino acids. V dropped 2 bases and J dropped 0 bases, with 7 bases sitting between them. CDR1 is MNHEY and CDR2 is SVGEGT in the germline V gene. The CDR3 nucleotides are TGTGCCAGCAGTTACAACAGAATGAACACTGAAGCTTTCTTT. Translating gives CASSYNRMNTEAFF.

The chain joins TRBV2 to TRBJ2-5; weak D call: TRBD2 (5 bases). Trimming stripped 7 bases from V and 6 bases from J, with 12 bases between. Germline lookup yields CDR1 SNHLY and CDR2 FYNNEI. The CDR3 sequence is 12 residues long. The CDR3 is CASTLGKQTQYF. The CDR3 region has the DNA TGTGCCAGCACACTAGGGAAACAGACCCAGTACTTC.

This chain joins TRBV11-2 and TRBJ1-4; D unclear. Germline CDR1 is SGHAT and CDR2 is FQNNGV. V gave up 1 base and J gave up 1 base, with 10 bases separating them. The CDR3 has 16 residues. This CDR3 reads CASSLAFGVTNEKLFF. CDR3 coding DNA: TGTGCCAGCAGCTTAGCTTTCGGGGTAACTAATGAAAAACTGTTTTTT.

The chain joins TRBV9 to TRBJ2-1; tentatively, D is TRBD1 (6 bases). The V gene lost 4 bases and the J gene lost 4 bases, with 18 bases spanning the gap. Germline assignment: CDR1 SGDLS and CDR2 YYNGEE. The CDR3 spans 16 residues. CDR3 residues: CASSPVGGGRYNEQFF. DNA of the CDR3: TGTGCCAGCAGCCCCGTAGGTGGGGGCCGTTACAATGAGCAGTTCTTC.

This clone was picked up a small number of times. The chain links TRBV28 to TRBJ1-6; 7 bases are shared with TRBD1. Germline V lookup: CDR1 MDHEN, CDR2 SYDVKM. J was trimmed by 10 bases and V by 6 bases; bases with no gene match: 12. The CDR3 contains 15 residues. DNA for the CDR3: TGTGCCAGCAGACTTTCTGACAGGGTCAGATCACCCCTCCACTTT. It codes for CASRLSDRVRSPLHF. Filled out from reference TRBV28 and TRBJ1-6, the complete variable domain reads DVKVTQSSRYLVKRTGEKVFLECVQDMDHENMFWYRQDPGLGLRLIYFSYDVKMKEKGDIPEGYSVSREKKERFSLILESASTNQTSMYLCASRLSDRVRSPLHFGNGTRLTVT.

This clone was counted a few times. The rearrangement joins TRBV27 to TRBJ2-7; 12 positions match TRBD2. Germline CDR1 MNHEY, CDR2 SMNVEV (reference sequence). CDR3 length: 15 residues. V lost 6 bases, J lost 2 bases, and 5 bases stayed unmatched. CDR3 nucleotides: TGTGCCAGCAGGATCGGACTAGCGGGGACCTACGAGCAGTACTTC. As protein: CASRIGLAGTYEQYF.

The table lists this clone with a count of one. V is TRBV18 and J is TRBJ2-1; 7 nucleotides align to TRBD1. The V and J ends lost 4 bases and 3 bases, in that order; junction bases with no gene match: 6. The CDR3 extends over 15 amino acids. Germline-derived CDR1 and CDR2 are KGHSH and LQKENI. CDR3 nucleotide sequence: TGTGCCAGCTCACTTCCCGGGACAGTCTACAATGAGCAGTTCTTC. It codes for CASSLPGTVYNEQFF.

The rearrangement joins TRBV9 to TRBJ1-1; TRBD1 matches at 7 bases. Losses at the gene ends were 4 bases for V and 2 bases for J; bases not matched to a gene: 5. Germline V CDR1 and CDR2: SGDLS, YYNGEE. The CDR3 has 14 residues. CDR3 DNA sequence: TGTGCCAGCAGCCGACAGGGATTAAACACTGAAGCTTTCTTT. Its translation: CASSRQGLNTEAFF. The full variable domain, completed using reference TRBV9 and TRBJ1-1, is DSGVTQTPKHLITATGQRVTLRCSPRSGDLSVYWYQQSLDQGLQFLIQYYNGEERAKGNILERFSAQQFPDLHSELNLSSLELGDSALYFCASSRQGLNTEAFFGQGTRLTVV.

The V and J genes are TRBV15 and TRBJ2-1; 8 nucleotides agree with TRBD2. Losses at the gene ends were 1 base for V and 3 bases for J; bases not matched to a gene: 2. Germline loops: CDR1 LNHNV, CDR2 YYDKDF (reference sequence). The CDR3 loop spans 15 amino acids. In DNA form, the CDR3 reads TGTGCCACCAGCAGAGGGAGCGGGGGCTACAATGAGCAGTTCTTC. It codes for CATSRGSGGYNEQFF.

The chain has TRBV20-1 and TRBJ1-1; maybe TRBD1 (5 bases). Deletions cut 3 bases from V and 0 bases from J, with 14 bases between. CDR1 is DFQATT, CDR2 SNEGSKA, per germline (reference sequence). The CDR3 has 15 residues. In DNA, the CDR3 is TGCAGTGCTAGTCAGGGTAACTACATGAACACTGAAGCTTTCTTT. This codes for CSASQGNYMNTEAFF.